This TCR beta chain is drawn from a study of metastatic and nonmetastatic thyroid tumors. This CDR3 is 14 amino acids long. CDR1 is MDHEN, CDR2 SYDVKM, per germline. The V and J ends lost 6 bases and 0 bases, in that order; junction bases with no gene match: 4. Every patient was untreated before thyroid surgery. This clone was detected ten times or more. Its antigen is unidentified. Study-wide results and limits: The study reportedly found significantly higher TCR beta diversity in malignant thyroid tumors than benign nodules, in blood and tumor.

MiXCR was used by TCRdb to re-call the PCR reads. The data hold approximately 79,000 clones, with roughly 8.6% observed a single time. The receptor was derived from a female donor with papillary thyroid cancer or a benign thyroid nodule (not recorded which). Some clones in this sample may be carry-over from other donors' samples. Sequencing used blood. V is TRBV28 and J is TRBJ1-2; 7 nucleotides agree with TRBD1. The CDR3 loop is CASSYGTANYGYTF. The CDR3, as DNA: TGTGCCAGCAGCTACGGGACAGCTAACTATGGCTACACCTTC.